This T cell receptor (beta chain) emerged from a study of cytomegalovirus exposure and HLA in healthy donors. Overall study context: Later, an analysis reported that the 130 or so validation repertoires had used the same platform as the roughly 680 first-cohort repertoires.

Germline CDR1 is SQVTM and CDR2 is ANQGSEA. V gave up 3 bases and J gave up 5 bases, with 5 bases separating them. The CDR3 spans 11 residues. Of note for this clone: Its antigen is not identified.

The donors were members of the roughly 120-subject validation cohort (separate from the approximately 670-subject first cohort). Generated by immunoSEQ multiplex PCR, the TCRdb table keeps only in-frame clones and is missing some. The table records 180,000 or so clones, approximately 80% of them present only once. Study results and caveats: The authors enumerated roughly 160 TCR beta chains as linked to cytomegalovirus. The majority of TCR sequences were rare, yet some public TCRs appeared in many donors.

The clonotype was recovered from a woman younger than 45 in good health and CMV-seropositive. This chain joins TRBV29-1 and TRBJ1-5; D is undetermined. Sequenced sample: PBMCs. The CDR3 DNA reads TGCAGCGTTGAGCGCGATCAGCCCCAGCATTTT. Translation: CSVERDQPQHF. Looking up the rest from reference TRBV29-1 and TRBJ1-5 gives the full variable domain: SAVISQKPSRDICQRGTSLTIQCQVDSQVTMMFWYRQQPGQSLTLIATANQGSEATYESGFVIDKFPISRPNLTFSTLTVSNMSPEDSSIYLCSVERDQPQHFGDGTRLSIL.